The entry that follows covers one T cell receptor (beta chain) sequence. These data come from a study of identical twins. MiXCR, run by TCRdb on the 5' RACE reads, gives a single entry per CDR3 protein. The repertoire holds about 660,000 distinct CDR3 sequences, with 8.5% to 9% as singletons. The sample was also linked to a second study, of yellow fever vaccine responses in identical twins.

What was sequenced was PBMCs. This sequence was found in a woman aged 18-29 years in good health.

The chain's CDR3 is CASSQEPAGGSTDTQYF. In DNA, the CDR3 is TGTGCCAGCAGCCAAGAACCGGCGGGAGGGAGCACAGATACGCAGTATTTT. The gene calls are TRBV4-2 and TRBJ2-3, with 9 positions matching TRBD2. The CDR3 contains 17 residues. With V trimmed by 0 bases and J by 0 bases, 4 bases remained unmatched. CDR1 and CDR2 from the germline V gene are LGHNA and YNFKEQ.